This TCR beta chain emerged from a study of blood T cells in healthy people across ages. Study results and caveats: It was not known whether donors were CMV positive (a possible confounder of expanded clonotype changes). A conclusive naive versus antigen-experienced comparison was prevented by the unsorted PBMCs. Per million T cells, TCR beta diversity dropped about linearly as age rose.

Next came a second PCR, run for about 6 to 12 cycles, which used a sample-barcoded 5' primer along with a J-beta primer mix. TCRdb reprocessed the 5' RACE reads via MiXCR and lists one record per CDR3 protein. The table records some 1,000,000 distinct CDR3 sequences, around 27% of them present only once. With respect to this clonotype: Its matching antigen is unknown.

The CDR3 consists of 14 residues. V gave up 3 bases and J gave up 4 bases, with 10 bases separating them. Germline assignment: CDR1 LNHNV and CDR2 YYDKDF (reference sequence). Roughly 9 milliliters of peripheral blood were drawn from each donor. This sample was shared with a second study, whose subject was T cells of mothers and their children.

The sample consisted of blood. The chain couples TRBV15 to TRBJ1-5, with a weak D call TRBD1 (6 bases). This receptor was taken from a girl aged 2 to 10 in good health. DNA of the CDR3: TGTGCCACCAGCAGCAGGGGTGGAAATCAGCCCCAGCATTTT. Its protein product is CATSSRGGNQPQHF. Variable domain in full (rest from reference TRBV15 and TRBJ1-5): DAMVIQNPRYQVTQFGKPVTLSCSQTLNHNVMYWYQQKSSQAPKLLFHYYDKDFNNEADTPDNFQSRRPNTSFCFLDIRSPGLGDTAMYLCATSSRGGNQPQHFGDGTRLSIL.